These T cell receptor beta chains were read from a single sample in a study of CD8+CD57+ T cells in acquired aplastic anemia. TCRdb reprocessed the reads via MiXCR and lists one record per CDR3 protein. The sample comprises about 190,000 distinct CDR3 sequences, roughly half of which are singletons, and 16% rests with the top ten. Sequences were obtained from sorted CD4+, CD8+, or CD8+CD57+ T cells (not recorded which) from PBMCs. These receptors all come from a human donor in good health, serving as a control. The CDR3 runs from the conserved cysteine through the conserved F or W. D genes are given only for firm matches. Only some rows state a clone size, as once, few, many or a class for expanded clones.

cdr3_aa cdr3_nt v_call clone_size d_call j_call
CSATGTLSATNEKLFF TGCAGCGCCACCGGGACCCTTTCTGCAACTAATGAAAAACTGTTTTTT TRBV29-1 NA NA TRBJ1-4
CASSVGGLGLQETQYF TGTGCCAGCAGCGTAGGGGGGCTGGGACTCCAAGAGACCCAGTACTTC TRBV12-3/TRBV12-4 NA NA TRBJ2-5
CASSTHRAEDEAFF TGTGCCAGCAGTACCCACAGGGCGGAGGATGAAGCTTTCTTT TRBV2 NA NA TRBJ1-1
CASSLVGALAFF TGTGCCAGCAGCTTAGTCGGGGCGCTGGCTTTCTTT TRBV7-9 NA NA TRBJ1-1
CASSPTEMHGYTF TGTGCCAGCTCACCTACAGAAATGCATGGCTACACCTTC TRBV18 once NA TRBJ1-2
CASSVTRGYTEAFF TGTGCCAGCAGTGTCACCAGGGGGTACACTGAAGCTTTCTTT TRBV25-1 once TRBD1 TRBJ1-1
CASSFTTSMNTEASF TGTGCCAGCAGTTTCACGACATCCATGAACACTGAAGCTTCCTTT TRBV27 NA NA TRBJ1-1
CASSDLDRAGTF TGTGCCAGCAGTGATTTGGACAGGGCCGGCACCTTC TRBV2 many TRBD1 TRBJ1-2
CASSIASGAEAFF TGTGCCAGTAGCATCGCCTCCGGGGCCGAAGCTTTCTTT TRBV19 few NA TRBJ1-1
CSGRARLNTEAFF TGCAGCGGAAGAGCGCGATTGAACACTGAAGCTTTCTTT TRBV20-1 NA NA TRBJ1-1
CASSGTSGVWWETQYF TGTGCCAGCAGCGGGACTAGCGGGGTATGGTGGGAGACCCAGTACTTC TRBV9 NA TRBD2 TRBJ2-5
CAISETSGGQETQYF TGTGCCATCAGTGAGACTAGCGGGGGGCAGGAGACCCAGTACTTC TRBV10-3 NA TRBD2 TRBJ2-5
CASSDRGHSPLHF TGTGCCAGCAGTGACAGGGGCCATTCACCCCTCCACTTT TRBV27 many TRBD1 TRBJ1-6
CASSVDPGGSYEQYF TGTGCCAGCAGCGTAGACCCAGGGGGCTCCTACGAGCAGTACTTC TRBV9 NA TRBD1 TRBJ2-7
CSVSGSVGANVLTF TGCAGCGTTTCTGGGTCAGTTGGGGCCAACGTCCTGACTTTC TRBV29-1 NA NA TRBJ2-6
CASSPQEGTRGELFF TGTGCCAGCAGCCCACAAGAGGGGACCCGAGGAGAACTGTTTTTT TRBV7-2 many NA TRBJ1-4
CASSAGPWGQNEQYF TGTGCCAGCAGTGCTGGCCCGTGGGGACAGAACGAGCAGTACTTC TRBV25-1 NA TRBD1 TRBJ2-7
CASSLFGLAGGLYEQYF TGTGCCAGCAGTTTATTTGGGCTAGCGGGGGGCCTGTACGAGCAGTACTTC TRBV28 many TRBD2 TRBJ2-7
CSAPKSGGPYNEKLFF TGCAGTGCTCCAAAATCGGGGGGGCCTTACAATGAAAAACTGTTTTTT TRBV20-1 NA NA TRBJ1-4
CASSLEQGLNEKLFF TGTGCCAGCAGCTTGGAACAGGGCTTGAATGAAAAACTGTTTTTT TRBV7-9 many NA TRBJ1-4
CGTYSSYNEQFF TGTGGGACCTATAGCTCCTACAATGAGCAGTTCTTC TRBV19 many NA TRBJ2-1
CATSHGVSYEQYF TGTGCCACCAGTCACGGAGTCTCCTACGAGCAGTACTTC TRBV15 once NA TRBJ2-7
CSANGEMYSNQPQHF TGCAGTGCTAATGGGGAAATGTATAGCAATCAGCCCCAGCATTTT TRBV20-1 NA NA TRBJ1-5
CSATPGQNSPLHF TGCAGTGCTACACCGGGACAGAATTCACCCCTCCACTTT TRBV20-1 NA TRBD1 TRBJ1-6
CASSPRTGNNEKLFF TGTGCCAGCAGCCCTCGGACAGGAAATAATGAAAAACTGTTTTTT TRBV11-2 NA TRBD1 TRBJ1-4
CATVDRVGEQYF TGCGCCACCGTGGACAGGGTTGGCGAGCAGTACTTC TRBV5-1 few TRBD1 TRBJ2-7
CASSLTDRPSYEQYF TGTGCCAGCAGCTTAACCGACAGACCCTCCTACGAGCAGTACTTC TRBV11-2 many NA TRBJ2-7
CASSIRLNSPLHF TGTGCCAGCAGTATCCGCCTTAATTCACCCCTCCACTTT TRBV2 few NA TRBJ1-6
CASSQAGANTEAFF TGCGCCAGCAGCCAAGCCGGGGCGAACACTGAAGCTTTCTTT TRBV4-1 many NA TRBJ1-1
CASSLRRGEETQYF TGTGCTAGCAGCTTGCGCAGGGGAGAAGAGACCCAGTACTTC TRBV7-7 many NA TRBJ2-5
CASSPQAGIYNEQFF TGTGCCAGCAGCCCCCAAGCGGGAATCTACAATGAGCAGTTCTTC TRBV11-2 NA TRBD2 TRBJ2-1
CASSPGQGFQPQHF TGTGCCAGCAGTCCGGGACAGGGGTTTCAGCCCCAGCATTTT TRBV7-3 few TRBD1 TRBJ1-5
CASSIGREETQYF TGTGCCAGTAGTATCGGCAGGGAAGAGACCCAGTACTTC TRBV19 many NA TRBJ2-5
CSGVRGAVQETQYF TGCAGTGGAGTGCGGGGCGCGGTCCAAGAGACCCAGTACTTC TRBV20-1 NA NA TRBJ2-5
CASSMTGGENEKLFF TGTGCCAGCAGCATGACAGGGGGCGAAAATGAAAAACTGTTTTTT TRBV6-5 many TRBD1 TRBJ1-4
CASSLTGVRSYNEQFF TGTGCCAGCAGCTTAACTGGGGTTAGATCCTACAATGAGCAGTTCTTC TRBV11-2 many NA TRBJ2-1
CSVARDLNNEQFF TGCAGCGTTGCCAGGGATTTAAACAATGAGCAGTTCTTC TRBV29-1 NA NA TRBJ2-1
CASSLGTGLGNTEAF TGTGCCAGCAGCCTTGGGACAGGGTTGGGAAACACTGAAGCTTTC TRBV7-2 NA TRBD1 TRBJ2-6
CASSLNSPLHF TGTGCCAGCAGCTTAAATTCACCCCTCCACTTT TRBV7-2 NA NA TRBJ1-6
CASSLGQTGTTSAYF TGTGCCAGCAGCTTAGGTCAGACCGGGACTACATCGGCGTACTTC TRBV11-2 many TRBD2 TRBJ2-5
CASSLNGYTF TGTGCCAGCAGTCTCAATGGCTACACCTTC TRBV12-3/TRBV12-4 once NA TRBJ1-2
CATSGTDYGYTF TGTGCCACCTCCGGGACAGACTATGGCTACACCTTC TRBV24-1 few TRBD1 TRBJ1-2
CASSRSSEGTYEQYF TGTGCCAGCAGCCGTAGCAGCGAGGGGACCTACGAGCAGTACTTC TRBV7-3 few NA TRBJ2-7
CASSHRARGNQPQHF TGTGCCAGCAGTCACAGGGCTAGGGGCAATCAGCCCCAGCATTTT TRBV28 few NA TRBJ1-5
CASSPDMESSYNEQFF TGCGCCAGCAGCCCCGACATGGAGAGCTCCTACAATGAGCAGTTCTTC TRBV2 NA NA TRBJ2-1
CASSYSFTGPNEQFF TGTGCCAGCAGTTACTCGTTTACAGGTCCCAATGAGCAGTTCTTC TRBV6-5 many NA TRBJ2-1
CSALDGGLREKLFF TGCAGTGCCCTTGACGGGGGGTTACGGGAAAAACTGTTTTTT TRBV20-1 NA NA TRBJ1-4
CASSERTGGLDTQYF TGTGCCAGCAGTGAGAGGACAGGGGGCTTAGATACGCAGTATTTT TRBV25-1 NA TRBD1 TRBJ2-3
CSATRTSGGSYEQYF TGCAGTGCTACCCGGACTAGCGGGGGAAGTTACGAGCAGTACTTC TRBV20-1 once TRBD2 TRBJ2-7
CASSIRDSGTYNEQFF TGCGCCAGCAGCATCCGGGACAGCGGCACCTACAATGAGCAGTTCTTC TRBV5-1 many TRBD1 TRBJ2-1
CASSMGLAGTDTQYF TGTGCCAGCAGCATGGGACTAGCGGGGACAGATACGCAGTATTTT TRBV7-6 many TRBD2 TRBJ2-3
CSVQGASNQPQHF TGCAGCGTTCAGGGGGCGAGCAATCAGCCCCAGCATTTT TRBV29-1 NA TRBD1 TRBJ1-5
CASSSRLAGNNEQFF TGTGCCAGCAGCTCACGCCTAGCGGGAAACAATGAGCAGTTCTTC TRBV2 many TRBD2 TRBJ2-1